The next 16 T cell receptor beta chains were all read from a single sample in a study of kidney transplant recipient with SARS-CoV-2 infection. MiXCR, run by TCRdb on the reads, gives a single entry per CDR3 protein. The data show 200,000 to 300,000 distinct CDR3 sequences, more than 25% seen once. The starting material was a blood sample, obtained at baseline and on day 111 from a kidney transplant recipient. Receptors were obtained from a male patient aged 25-45 years who had COVID-19 and was a kidney transplant recipient. Some T cells here may be from the graft donor.

The sample holds many counts of this clonotype. This chain connects TRBV19 to TRBJ2-1; D is unclear. The CDR3 covers 14 residues. V was trimmed by 6 bases and J by 7 bases, leaving 16 bases between them. Germline V gives CDR1 LNHDA, CDR2 SQIVND (reference sequence). CDR3 DNA: TGTGCCAGTAGGCCGGGCCCGGCCTCTAATGAGCAGTTCTTC. It specifies CASRPGPASNEQFF.

At least ten counts were recorded for this clonotype. The rearrangement links TRBV12-3 or TRBV12-4 to TRBJ2-5; the D gene is possibly TRBD1 (5 bases). The CDR3 is 15 residues long. V was cut by 2 bases and J by 2 bases, with 12 bases left in between. CDR3 amino acids: CASSLSRTPQETQYF. CDR3 nucleotide sequence: TGTGCCAGCAGTTTAAGTAGGACACCTCAAGAGACCCAGTACTTC.

This clonotype was counted many times. This chain joins TRBV19 and TRBJ1-2; D unresolved. The CDR3 loop spans 17 amino acids. The V gene lost 5 bases and the J gene lost 4 bases, with 23 bases spanning the gap. Germline CDR1 LNHDA, CDR2 SQIVND (reference sequence). Here the CDR3 DNA reads TGTGCCAGTAGTTTCATTGTGACAAATCGAAAGACCTATGGCTACACCTTC. It is translated as CASSFIVTNRKTYGYTF.

Notes on this clonotype: A much larger clone lies one base from this, so it may be a read error. The gene calls are TRBV7-6 and TRBJ1-2; unclear D gene. The CDR3 is 17 amino acids. The germline V and J ends were trimmed by 5 bases and 4 bases, with 23 bases remaining between them. The germline CDR1 and CDR2 sequences are SGHVS and FNYEAQ. The CDR3 DNA reads TGTGCCAGCAGCGATGGGTGTGAATCTCGAAGGACCTATGGCTACACCTTC. Its protein product is CASSDGCESRRTYGYTF.

This clonotype is a singleton in its sample. Given a much more abundant clone one base away, this may be a read error. This rearrangement joins TRBV8-2 to TRBJ2-6. TRBV8-2 constitutes a pseudogene. This CDR3 is built from 17 residues. The CDR3 is CGRISRIAQSRANVLTF. The DNA for the CDR3 is TGTGGCAGGATTTCTAGGATAGCACAAAGTCGGGCCAACGTCCTGACTTTC.

This clonotype has ten or more counts. The V gene is TRBV6-9, the J gene TRBJ1-2; maybe TRBD1 (5 bases). Trimming stripped 5 bases from V and 4 bases from J, with 23 bases between. This CDR3 has 17 amino acids. Germline assignment: CDR1 MNHGY and CDR2 SVAAGI. CDR3 amino acids: CASSNSGPYGKTYGYTF. The CDR3 coding sequence is TGTGCCAGCAGTAACTCGGGGCCTTACGGAAAGACCTATGGCTACACCTTC.

Many counts were recorded for this clonotype. The genes are TRBV7-9 and TRBJ2-5, with D maybe TRBD2 (5 bases). CDR1 SEHNR and CDR2 FQNEAQ come from the germline V gene (reference sequence). The V and J ends lost 2 bases and 2 bases respectively, with 9 bases between them. This CDR3 region has 14 residues. CDR3 DNA: TGTGCCAGCAGCTTAACAGAGCGGCAAGAGACCCAGTACTTC. Protein sequence: CASSLTERQETQYF. The variable domain in full, with the rest retrieved from reference TRBV7-9 and TRBJ2-5, is DTGVSQNPRHKITKRGQNVTFRCDPISEHNRLYWYRQTLGQGPEFLTYFQNEAQLEKSRLLSDRFSAERPKGSFSTLEIQRTEQGDSAMYLCASSLTERQETQYFGPGTRLLVL.

This clonotype came up many times. The chain is built from TRBV27 and TRBJ1-2, with a weak D call TRBD1 (5 bases). Between the trimmed V and J ends, which lost 0 bases and 5 bases, there was a span of 7 bases. CDR1 MNHEY and CDR2 SMNVEV come from the germline V gene (reference sequence). This CDR3 spans 13 amino acids. CDR3 sequence (DNA): TGTGCCAGCAGTTTATCCCAGGGATATGGCTACACCTTC. It translates to CASSLSQGYGYTF.

This clonotype was counted at least ten times. The CDR3 loop reads CASSLEAGGFHEQYF. The CDR3 DNA reads TGTGCCAGCAGCTTAGAGGCGGGAGGGTTCCACGAGCAGTACTTC. The chain couples TRBV7-9 to TRBJ2-7; 9 bases map to TRBD2. V gave up 1 base and J gave up 5 bases; unmatched junction bases: 6. This CDR3 contains 15 residues. Looked up from germline, CDR1 is SEHNR and CDR2 is FQNEAQ (reference sequence).

This clonotype has at least ten counts. The V and J genes are TRBV3-1 and TRBJ1-1; D remains ambiguous. The CDR3 extends over 17 amino acids. Trimming cost V 5 bases and J 4 bases, with 23 bases left between them. CDR1 is LGHDT, CDR2 YNNKEL, per germline (reference sequence). The CDR3 sequence: CASSGVRPISIRTEAFF. The CDR3, as DNA: TGTGCCAGCAGCGGCGTCCGTCCCATTTCAATTCGCACTGAAGCTTTCTTT.

This clonotype was seen many times. The rearrangement links TRBV5-5 to TRBJ1-2, with unresolved D. Trimming removed 7 bases from V and 4 bases from J, with 23 bases in between. The CDR3 covers 16 residues. Germline V gene data show CDR1 as SGHKS and CDR2 as YYEKEE (reference sequence). CDR3 sequence: CASQSGVSRKTYGYTF. The CDR3, as DNA: TGTGCCAGCCAGAGCGGTGTCTCGCGAAAGACCTATGGCTACACCTTC.

This clonotype was seen repeatedly, ten times or more. This rearrangement joins TRBV6-5 to TRBJ2-1, with 9 bases matching TRBD2. The CDR3 loop spans 15 amino acids. Germline CDR1 and CDR2: MNHEY and SVGAGI. V was clipped by 6 bases and J by 2 bases; unmatched bases: 5. CDR3 DNA sequence: TGTGCCAGCAGCCTAGGGACTAGCCCCTACAATGAGCAGTTCTTC. As protein: CASSLGTSPYNEQFF.

On this clonotype: This sequence may be a read error, since a much larger clone differs from it by one base. The V and J genes are TRBV20-1 and TRBJ1-6; perhaps TRBD1 as D (5 bases). The germline gives CDR1 DFQATT, CDR2 SNEGSKA (reference sequence). This CDR3 region has 17 residues. The CDR3 DNA is TGCAATGCGCCAGGGTCTTATTTAAGCTCCTATAATTCACCCCTCCACTTT. The encoded protein is CNAPGSYLSSYNSPLHF.

Points on this clonotype: One end of the junction fails to match germline, which may point to a read error. This chain uses TRBV4-3 with TRBJ1-6; D may be TRBD1 (5 bases). The germline CDR1 and CDR2 sequences are LGHNA and YSLEER. The CDR3 spans 17 residues. The CDR3 nucleotides are TGCGCCGGCAGCCAAGATACGGGACCCTACACTAATTCACCCCTCCACTTT. Translated: CAGSQDTGPYTNSPLHF.

The genes are TRBV12-3 or TRBV12-4 and TRBJ2-6; 9 bases agree with TRBD1. The CDR3 length is 16 residues. The V segment lost 5 bases and the J segment 4 bases; nucleotides outside the gene matches: 6. The CDR3 DNA reads TGTGCCAGCAGTAGCAACAGGGGGCAGGGGGCCAACGTCCTGACTTTC. It yields the protein CASSSNRGQGANVLTF.

This clonotype has a count of ten or more. The V gene is TRBV4-3, the J gene TRBJ1-2, with D unresolved. Germline V gene data show CDR1 as LGHNA and CDR2 as YSLEER. The V gene lost 5 bases and the J gene lost 4 bases, with 23 bases spanning the gap. This CDR3 comprises 17 residues. As DNA, the CDR3 is TGCGCCAGCAGCTGTTTCGGAGGACGTCGAAAGACCTATGGCTACACCTTC. The encoded protein is CASSCFGGRRKTYGYTF.